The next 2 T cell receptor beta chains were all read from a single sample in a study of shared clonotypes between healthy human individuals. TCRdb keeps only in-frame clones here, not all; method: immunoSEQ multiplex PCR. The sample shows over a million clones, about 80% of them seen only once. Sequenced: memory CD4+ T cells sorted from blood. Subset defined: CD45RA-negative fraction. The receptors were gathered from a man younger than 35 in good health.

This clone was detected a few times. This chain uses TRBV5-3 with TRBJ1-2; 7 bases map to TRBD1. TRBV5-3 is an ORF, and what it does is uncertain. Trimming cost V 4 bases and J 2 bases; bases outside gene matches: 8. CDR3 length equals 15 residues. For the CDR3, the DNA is TGTGCCAGAAGCCTTAAGGGACAGCAAAACTATGGCTACACCTTC. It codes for CARSLKGQQNYGYTF.

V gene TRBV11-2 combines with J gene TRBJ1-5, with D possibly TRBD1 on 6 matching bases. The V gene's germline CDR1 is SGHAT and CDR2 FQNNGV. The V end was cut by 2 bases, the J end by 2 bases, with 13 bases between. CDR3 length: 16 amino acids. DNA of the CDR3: TGTGCCAGCAGCTTACTGGGGGCTGGGGGCAATCAGCCCCAGCATTTT. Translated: CASSLLGAGGNQPQHF.